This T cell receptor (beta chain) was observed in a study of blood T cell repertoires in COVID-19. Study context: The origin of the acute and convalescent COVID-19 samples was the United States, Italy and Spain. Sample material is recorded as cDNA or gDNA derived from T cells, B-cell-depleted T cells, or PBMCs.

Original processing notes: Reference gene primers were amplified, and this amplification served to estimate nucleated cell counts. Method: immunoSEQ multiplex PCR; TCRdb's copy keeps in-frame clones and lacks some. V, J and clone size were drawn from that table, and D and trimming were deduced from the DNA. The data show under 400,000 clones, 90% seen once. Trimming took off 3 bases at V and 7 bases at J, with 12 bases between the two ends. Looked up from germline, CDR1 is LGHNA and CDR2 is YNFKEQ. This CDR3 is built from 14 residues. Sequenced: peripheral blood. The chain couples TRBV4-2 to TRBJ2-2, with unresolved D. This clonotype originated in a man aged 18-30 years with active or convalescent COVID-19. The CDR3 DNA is TGTGCCAGCAGCCAGGGCTCAGGCAACGGGGAGCTGTTTTTT. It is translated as CASSQGSGNGELFF.